These 21 T cell receptor beta chains came from one sample sequenced in a study of blood T cell repertoires in COVID-19. Generated by immunoSEQ multiplex PCR, the TCRdb table keeps only in-frame clones and is missing some. The sample includes under 150,000 clones, roughly 84% of them seen just once. The source material was peripheral blood. These receptors all stem from a man aged 40-49 years with acute or convalescent COVID-19.

The genes are TRBV19 and TRBJ1-6, with 7 bases matching TRBD1. V shed 6 bases and J 6 bases; nucleotides not matched to a gene: 11. The length of the CDR3 is 16 residues. Germline-derived CDR1 and CDR2 are LNHDA and SQIVND (reference sequence). This chain's CDR3 is CASRRPGQASNSPLHF. In nucleotides, the CDR3 is TGTGCCAGTAGACGGCCCGGACAGGCGTCTAATTCACCCCTCCACTTT.

The gene calls are TRBV12-3 or TRBV12-4 and TRBJ2-1; tentatively, D is TRBD1 (6 bases). V lost 3 bases and J lost 11, with 11 bases in between. CDR3 length: 12 amino acids. CDR3 sequence: CASSFEQGQQFF. CDR3 coding DNA: TGTGCCAGCAGTTTTGAACAGGGTCAGCAGTTCTTC.

The J gene is TRBJ2-1, the V gene TRBV2; D is perhaps TRBD2 (7 bases). Trimming took 2 bases from V and 5 from J, leaving 13 bases between them. The length of the CDR3 is 15 residues. Germline CDR1 and CDR2: SNHLY and FYNNEI. CDR3 loop: CASSEIRGAHNEQFF. The CDR3 DNA reads TGTGCCAGCAGTGAAATTCGGGGGGCCCACAATGAGCAGTTCTTC.

The rearrangement uses TRBV19 and TRBJ2-7; no clear D gene. CDR3 length equals 14 residues. Germline loops: CDR1 LNHDA, CDR2 SQIVND (reference sequence). V lost 6 bases and J lost 2, with 14 bases in between. This chain's CDR3 is CASSPLRSTYEQYF. The CDR3 DNA reads as TGTGCCAGTAGCCCACTCAGGTCGACCTACGAGCAGTACTTC.

This clone was picked up a small number of times. The J gene is TRBJ2-1, the V gene TRBV15, with a weak D call TRBD2 (6 bases). CDR3 length: 16 amino acids. Germline V gene data show CDR1 as LNHNV and CDR2 as YYDKDF (reference sequence). Trimming shortened V by 0 bases and J by 13 bases, and 22 bases separated the two germline ends. In nucleotides, the CDR3 is TGTGCCACCAGCAGAGATAATTTCGGGGATAGCGGCCCCCAGTTCTTC. Protein: CATSRDNFGDSGPQFF. The variable domain in full, with the rest retrieved from reference TRBV15 and TRBJ2-1, is DAMVIQNPRYQVTQFGKPVTLSCSQTLNHNVMYWYQQKSSQAPKLLFHYYDKDFNNEADTPDNFQSRRPNTSFCFLDIRSPGLGDTAMYLCATSRDNFGDSGPQFFGPGTRLTVL.

J is TRBJ2-7 and V is TRBV7-2, with 8 nucleotides matching TRBD1. CDR1 and CDR2 (germline): SGHTA, FQGNSA. V trimming: 5 bases; J trimming: 0 bases; junction bases outside the gene matches: 6. This CDR3 is 15 amino acids long. As DNA, the CDR3 is TGTGCCAGCAGCCGTATGACAGGGGACTCCTACGAGCAGTACTTC. It specifies CASSRMTGDSYEQYF.

The gene calls are TRBV24-1 and TRBJ2-1; 9 bases align to TRBD1. Germline V gives CDR1 KGHDR, CDR2 SFDVKD. The CDR3 length is 15 residues. V was pared by 2 bases and J by 6 bases, with 4 bases of the junction left unmatched. CDR3 residues: CATSDWDREINEQFF. CDR3 sequence (DNA): TGTGCCACCAGTGATTGGGACAGGGAGATCAATGAGCAGTTCTTC.

The chain links TRBV5-4 to TRBJ2-7; weak D call: TRBD1 (6 bases). The V gene lost 4 bases and the J gene lost 2 bases, with 16 bases spanning the gap. Per the germline V gene, CDR1 is SGHNT and CDR2 is YYREEE (reference sequence). The CDR3 spans 15 residues. The CDR3 spells CASSPGALTAYEQYF. CDR3 DNA sequence: TGTGCCAGCAGCCCAGGGGCCCTAACGGCCTACGAGCAGTACTTC. The complete variable domain, with remaining parts taken from reference TRBV5-4 and TRBJ2-7, reads ETGVTQSPTHLIKTRGQQVTLRCSSQSGHNTVSWYQQALGQGPQFIFQYYREEENGRGNFPPRFSGLQFPNYSSELNVNALELDDSALYLCASSPGALTAYEQYFGPGTRLTVT.

The chain recombines TRBV5-6 with TRBJ2-7, with D possibly matching TRBD1 (6 bases). V lost 1 base, J lost 0 bases, and 14 bases lay in between. Germline CDR1 is SGHDT and CDR2 is YYEEEE. This CDR3 region has 16 residues. The CDR3: CASSLLLSDSSYEQYF. The CDR3 nucleotides read TGTGCCAGCAGCTTGTTACTCTCGGACAGCTCCTACGAGCAGTACTTC. The variable domain in full, completed from reference TRBV5-6 and TRBJ2-7, reads DAGVTQSPTHLIKTRGQQVTLRCSPKSGHDTVSWYQQALGQGPQFIFQYYEEEERQRGNFPDRFSGHQFPNYSSELNVNALLLGDSALYLCASSLLLSDSSYEQYFGPGTRLTVT.

The chain uses TRBV29-1 and TRBJ2-3, with 8 bases matching TRBD1. The CDR3 has 16 amino acids. V trimming: 1 base; J trimming: 2 bases; junction bases outside the gene matches: 8. The V gene's germline CDR1 is SQVTM and CDR2 ANQGSEA. The CDR3 DNA reads TGCAGCGTTGAAGTGGGACCAGGGGGCCCCACAGATACGCAGTATTTT. Encoded protein: CSVEVGPGGPTDTQYF.

The rearrangement joins TRBV27 to TRBJ1-1; perhaps TRBD1 as D (5 bases). The CDR3 has 14 residues. The V end was cut by 5 bases, the J end by 8 bases, with 18 bases between. Germline lookup yields CDR1 MNHEY and CDR2 SMNVEV (reference sequence). CDR3 in DNA: TGTGCCAGCAGTAAACCCGGTTGGGGGGGAGAAGCTTTCTTT. It specifies CASSKPGWGGEAFF.

The CDR3 coding sequence is TGTGCCAGCAGTGAAGGTGTAGCGGGGGTCTACGAGCAGTACTTC. Amino acid sequence: CASSEGVAGVYEQYF. The V and J genes are TRBV6-1 and TRBJ2-7; 9 nucleotides align to TRBD2. The CDR3 consists of 15 residues. Looked up from germline, CDR1 is MNHNS and CDR2 is SASEGT. After removal of 1 base from V and 3 bases from J, the junction contained 4 bases not matched to a gene.

This rearrangement joins TRBV12-3 or TRBV12-4 to TRBJ1-5; the D gene is possibly TRBD1 (5 bases). This CDR3 is 13 amino acids long. V lost 6 bases and J 6 bases, leaving 12 bases between the germline ends. CDR3 amino acids: CASRLGDTQPQHF. As DNA, the CDR3 is TGTGCCAGCAGGCTAGGGGATACTCAGCCCCAGCATTTT.

The V gene is TRBV19, the J gene TRBJ2-2; 8 bases line up with TRBD2. The CDR3 spans 15 residues. The germline V gene encodes CDR1 LNHDA and CDR2 SQIVND (reference sequence). V was pared by 7 bases and J by 6 bases, with 10 bases of the junction left unmatched. CDR3 DNA: TGTGCCAGTACCCCTACGTCGGGGGGGCCCGGGGAGCTGTTTTTT. The encoded protein is CASTPTSGGPGELFF.

The rearrangement joins TRBV27 to TRBJ1-2, with 9 bases identical to TRBD1. The CDR3 extends over 16 amino acids. J was trimmed by 3 bases and V by 6 bases; bases with no gene match: 11. Per the germline V gene, CDR1 is MNHEY and CDR2 is SMNVEV (reference sequence). CDR3 coding DNA: TGTGCCAGCAGGTCCAGGGTAGGGGACAGGGACTATGGCTACACCTTC. Protein product: CASRSRVGDRDYGYTF.

V usage is TRBV30 and J usage is TRBJ2-7; D might be TRBD1 (6 bases). V lost 1 base and J lost 7, with 17 bases in between. Germline V gene sequence: CDR1 GTSNPN, CDR2 SVGIG (reference sequence). The CDR3 extends over 14 amino acids. The CDR3 bases are TGTGCCTGGAGTGCCAAAACAGGGCTACGGGAGCAGTACTTC. Translating gives CAWSAKTGLREQYF.

The chain employs TRBV7-3 and TRBJ2-1; perhaps TRBD1 as D (6 bases). The CDR3 runs to 13 residues. Trimming stripped 3 bases from V and 8 bases from J, with 11 bases between. The germline CDR1 and CDR2 sequences are SGHTA and FQGTGA. The CDR3, as DNA: TGTGCCAGCAGCTTTCAGGGGTACTATGAGCAGTTCTTC. Protein: CASSFQGYYEQFF.

The V call is TRBV7-6, the J call TRBJ2-5, with 7 bases matching TRBD1. In germline, CDR1 is SGHVS, CDR2 FNYEAQ. Unmatched junction bases numbered 12, after V lost 5 bases and J lost 3 bases. The CDR3 sequence is 16 residues long. This chain's CDR3 is CASSGPGGNIEETQYF. As DNA, the CDR3 is TGTGCCAGCAGCGGACCAGGGGGTAACATTGAAGAGACCCAGTACTTC.

The CDR3 DNA sequence: TGTGCCAGCAGCCCCCGCTGGCGGGGGGCCTCCACAGATACGCAGTATTTT. Residues: CASSPRWRGASTDTQYF. The J gene is TRBJ2-3, the V gene TRBV7-9; 8 bases agree with TRBD2. With 5 bases clipped from V and 2 bases from J, the junction kept 12 bases outside the gene matches. This CDR3 contains 17 residues. Germline CDR1 and CDR2: SEHNR and FQNEAQ (reference sequence).

This clone was counted a single time. V and J are TRBV24-1 and TRBJ2-7; D might be TRBD1 (6 bases). CDR1 KGHDR and CDR2 SFDVKD come from the germline V gene. This CDR3 has 16 amino acids. Trimming removed 2 bases at V and 0 bases at J, with 13 bases between. The CDR3 DNA reads TGTGCCACCAGTGATTGGACAGAATCAAGCTCCTACGAGCAGTACTTC. Translating gives CATSDWTESSSYEQYF.

As regards this clone: One end of the junction is discordant with germline, which a read error may explain. The chain has TRBV3-1 (or the pseudogene TRBV3-2) and TRBJ2-3, with TRBD2 matching 10 bases. This CDR3 region has 14 residues. Germline V gene data show CDR1 as LGHDT and CDR2 as YNNKEL (reference sequence). The CDR3 bases are TGTGCCAGCAGCATTACTAGCGGGGAGGATAGGCAGTATTTT. Residues: CASSITSGEDRQYF.